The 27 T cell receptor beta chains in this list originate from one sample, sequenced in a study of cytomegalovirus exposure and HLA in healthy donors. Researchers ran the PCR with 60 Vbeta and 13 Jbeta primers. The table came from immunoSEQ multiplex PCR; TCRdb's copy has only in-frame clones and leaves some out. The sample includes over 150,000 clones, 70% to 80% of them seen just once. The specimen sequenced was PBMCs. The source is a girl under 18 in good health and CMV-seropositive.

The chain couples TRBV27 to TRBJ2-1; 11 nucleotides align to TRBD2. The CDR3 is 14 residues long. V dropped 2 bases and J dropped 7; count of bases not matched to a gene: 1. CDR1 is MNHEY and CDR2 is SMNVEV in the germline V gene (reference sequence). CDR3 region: CASSLASGGNEQFF. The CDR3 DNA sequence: TGTGCCAGCAGTTTAGCTAGCGGGGGGAATGAGCAGTTCTTC.

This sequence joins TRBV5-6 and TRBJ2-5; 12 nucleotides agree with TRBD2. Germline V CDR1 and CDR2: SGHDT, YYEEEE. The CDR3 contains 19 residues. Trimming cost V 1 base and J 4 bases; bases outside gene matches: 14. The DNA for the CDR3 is TGTGCCAGCAGCTTGTTAGCGACTAGCGGGGGCCTTATCCGAGAGACCCAGTACTTC. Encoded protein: CASSLLATSGGLIRETQYF.

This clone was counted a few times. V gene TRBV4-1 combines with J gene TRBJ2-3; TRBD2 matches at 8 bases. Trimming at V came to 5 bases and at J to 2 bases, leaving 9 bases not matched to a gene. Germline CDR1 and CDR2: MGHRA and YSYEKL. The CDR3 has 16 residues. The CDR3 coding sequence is TGCGCCAGCAGCTCCCGCGGGGGGCTGTCCACAGATACGCAGTATTTT. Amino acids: CASSSRGGLSTDTQYF.

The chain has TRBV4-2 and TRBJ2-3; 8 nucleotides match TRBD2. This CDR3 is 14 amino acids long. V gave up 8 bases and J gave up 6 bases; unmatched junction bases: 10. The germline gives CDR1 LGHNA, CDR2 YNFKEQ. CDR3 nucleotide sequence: TGTGCCAGCTCCGAGGGCGGGGGGTCGGATACGCAGTATTTT. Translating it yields CASSEGGGSDTQYF.

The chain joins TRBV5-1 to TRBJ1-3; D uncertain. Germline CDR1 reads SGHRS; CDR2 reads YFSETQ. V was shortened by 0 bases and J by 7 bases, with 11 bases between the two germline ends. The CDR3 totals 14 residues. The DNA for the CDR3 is TGCGCCAGCAGCTTGGCTGGGGAGAGTAACACCATATATTTT. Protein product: CASSLAGESNTIYF.

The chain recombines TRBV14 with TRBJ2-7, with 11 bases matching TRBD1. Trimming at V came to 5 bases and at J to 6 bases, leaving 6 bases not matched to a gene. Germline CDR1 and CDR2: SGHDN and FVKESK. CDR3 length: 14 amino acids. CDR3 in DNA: TGTGCCAGCAGCTGGACAGGGGGCTCGTCCGAGCAGTACTTC. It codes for CASSWTGGSSEQYF.

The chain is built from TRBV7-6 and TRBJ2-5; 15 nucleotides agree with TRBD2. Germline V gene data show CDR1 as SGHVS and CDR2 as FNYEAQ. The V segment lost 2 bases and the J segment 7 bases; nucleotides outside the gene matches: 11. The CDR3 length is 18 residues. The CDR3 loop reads CASSLIGLAGGPVGTQYF. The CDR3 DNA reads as TGTGCCAGCAGCTTAATTGGACTAGCGGGGGGGCCGGTGGGGACCCAGTACTTC.

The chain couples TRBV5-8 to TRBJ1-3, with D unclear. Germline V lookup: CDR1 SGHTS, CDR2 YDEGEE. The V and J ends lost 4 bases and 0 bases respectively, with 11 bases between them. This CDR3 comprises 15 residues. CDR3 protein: CASSAPGSSGNTIYF. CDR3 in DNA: TGTGCCAGCAGCGCACCGGGGTCCTCTGGAAACACCATATATTTT.

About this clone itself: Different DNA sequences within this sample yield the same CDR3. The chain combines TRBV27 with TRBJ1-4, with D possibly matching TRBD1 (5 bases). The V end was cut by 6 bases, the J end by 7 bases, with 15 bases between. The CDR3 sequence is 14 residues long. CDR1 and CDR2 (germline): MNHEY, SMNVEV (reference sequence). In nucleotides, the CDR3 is TGTGCCAGCAGCGGGGGGGATATCGGTGAAAAACTGTTTTTT. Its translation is CASSGGDIGEKLFF.

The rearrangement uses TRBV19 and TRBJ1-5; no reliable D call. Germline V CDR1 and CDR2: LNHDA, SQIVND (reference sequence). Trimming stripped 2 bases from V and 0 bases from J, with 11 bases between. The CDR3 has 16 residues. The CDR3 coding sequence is TGTGCCAGTAGTATAAAGGCGGGCTATAGCAATCAGCCCCAGCATTTT. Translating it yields CASSIKAGYSNQPQHF.

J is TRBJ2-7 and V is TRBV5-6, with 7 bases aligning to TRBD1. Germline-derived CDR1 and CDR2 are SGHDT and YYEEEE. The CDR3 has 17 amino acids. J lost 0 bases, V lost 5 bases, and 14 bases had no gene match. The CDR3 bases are TGTGCCAGCAGATTTACCGGGACAGCGGAGAGCTCCTACGAGCAGTACTTC. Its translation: CASRFTGTAESSYEQYF.

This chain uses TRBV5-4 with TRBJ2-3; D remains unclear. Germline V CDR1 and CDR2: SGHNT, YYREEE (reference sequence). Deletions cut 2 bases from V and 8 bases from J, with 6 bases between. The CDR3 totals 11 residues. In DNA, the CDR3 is TGTGCCAGCAGCTTAAGAGGTACGCAGTATTTT. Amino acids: CASSLRGTQYF.

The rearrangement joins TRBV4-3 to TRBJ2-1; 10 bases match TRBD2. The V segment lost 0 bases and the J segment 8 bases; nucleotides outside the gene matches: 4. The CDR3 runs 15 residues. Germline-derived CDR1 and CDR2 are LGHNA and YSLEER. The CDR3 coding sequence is TGCGCCAGCAGCCAAGAGGGAGCGGGGGGGGATGAGCAGTTCTTC. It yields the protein CASSQEGAGGDEQFF.

The CDR3 DNA reads as TGCGCCAGCAGCCAGGCTCAAGGGAGCGGGCAGTATTTT. Encoded protein: CASSQAQGSGQYF. The V gene is TRBV4-3, the J gene TRBJ2-3; D might be TRBD2 (5 bases). V dropped 3 bases and J dropped 11 bases, with 15 bases sitting between them. This CDR3 comprises 13 residues. Germline loops: CDR1 LGHNA, CDR2 YSLEER.

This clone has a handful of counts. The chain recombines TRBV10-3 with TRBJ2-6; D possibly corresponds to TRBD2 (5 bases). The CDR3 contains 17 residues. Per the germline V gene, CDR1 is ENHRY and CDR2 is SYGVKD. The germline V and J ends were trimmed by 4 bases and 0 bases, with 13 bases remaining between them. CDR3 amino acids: CAISALATVSGANVLTF. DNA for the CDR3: TGTGCCATCAGTGCGCTAGCTACTGTCTCTGGGGCCAACGTCCTGACTTTC.

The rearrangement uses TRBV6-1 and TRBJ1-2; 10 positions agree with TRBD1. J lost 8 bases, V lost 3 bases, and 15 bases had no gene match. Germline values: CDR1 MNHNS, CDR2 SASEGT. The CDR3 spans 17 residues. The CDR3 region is CASSDGRWTGGKEGYTF. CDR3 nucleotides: TGTGCCAGCAGTGACGGCAGGTGGACAGGGGGAAAGGAGGGCTACACCTTC.

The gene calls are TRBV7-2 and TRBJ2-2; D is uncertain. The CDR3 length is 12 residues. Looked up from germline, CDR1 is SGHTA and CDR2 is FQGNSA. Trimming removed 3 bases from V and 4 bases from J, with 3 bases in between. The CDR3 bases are TGTGCCAGCAGCTTTCGCACCGGGGAGCTGTTTTTT. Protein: CASSFRTGELFF.

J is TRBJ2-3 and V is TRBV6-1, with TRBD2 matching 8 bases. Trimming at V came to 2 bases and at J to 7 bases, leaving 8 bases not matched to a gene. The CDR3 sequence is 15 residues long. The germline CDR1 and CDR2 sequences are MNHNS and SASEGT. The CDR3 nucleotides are TGTGCCAGCAGTGAATCGGCGGGGGGACTATATACGCAGTATTTT. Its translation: CASSESAGGLYTQYF.

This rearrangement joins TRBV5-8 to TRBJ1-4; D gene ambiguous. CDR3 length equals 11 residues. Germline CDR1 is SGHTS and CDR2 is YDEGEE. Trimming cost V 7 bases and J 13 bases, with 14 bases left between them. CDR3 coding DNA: TGTGCCAGCGGGTCGGGGAATGGACTGTTTTTT. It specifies CASGSGNGLFF.

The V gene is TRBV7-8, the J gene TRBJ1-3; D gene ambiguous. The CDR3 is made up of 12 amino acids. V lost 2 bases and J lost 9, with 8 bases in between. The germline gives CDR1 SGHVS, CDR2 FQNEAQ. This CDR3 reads CASSLIDSTIYF. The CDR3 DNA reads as TGTGCCAGCAGCTTAATTGATAGCACCATATATTTT.

The CDR3 DNA sequence: TGTGCCGGGAATGGACAGGGGAATCAGCCCCAGCATTTT. It codes for CAGNGQGNQPQHF. V usage is TRBV6-1 and J usage is TRBJ1-5; 9 nucleotides agree with TRBD1. Germline CDR1 is MNHNS and CDR2 is SASEGT. V lost 11 bases and J lost 4; bases outside the gene matches: 6. The CDR3 is 13 residues long.

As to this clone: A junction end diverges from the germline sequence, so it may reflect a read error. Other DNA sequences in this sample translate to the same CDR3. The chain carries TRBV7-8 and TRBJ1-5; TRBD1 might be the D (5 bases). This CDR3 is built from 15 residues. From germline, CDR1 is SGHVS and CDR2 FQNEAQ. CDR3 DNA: TGTGCCAGCAGCTTAGTGACAGATAGCAACCAGCCCCAGCATTTT. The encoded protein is CASSLVTDSNQPQHF.

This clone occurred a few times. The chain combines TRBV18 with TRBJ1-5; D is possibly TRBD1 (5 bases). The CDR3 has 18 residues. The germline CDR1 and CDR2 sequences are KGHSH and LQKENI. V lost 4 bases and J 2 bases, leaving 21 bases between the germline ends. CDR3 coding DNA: TGTGCCAGCTCACTTCAGGTCCCACCGGGGGTGGGCAATCAGCCCCAGCATTTT. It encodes CASSLQVPPGVGNQPQHF.

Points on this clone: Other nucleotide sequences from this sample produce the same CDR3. The CDR3 DNA is TGCGCCAGCAGTGAGTCGGGCAGGGGCACTGAAGCTTTCTTT. Its protein product is CASSESGRGTEAFF. The J gene is TRBJ1-1, the V gene TRBV10-1; a possible D gene is TRBD1 (6 bases). There are 14 residues in the CDR3. Trimming took 0 bases from V and 4 from J, leaving 9 bases between them. Germline V gene data show CDR1 as WNHNN and CDR2 as SYGVQD (reference sequence).

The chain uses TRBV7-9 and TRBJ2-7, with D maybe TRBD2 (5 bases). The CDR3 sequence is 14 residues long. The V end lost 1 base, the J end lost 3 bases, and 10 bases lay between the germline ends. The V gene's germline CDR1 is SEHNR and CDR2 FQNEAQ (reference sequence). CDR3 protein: CASSLGAGVYEQYF. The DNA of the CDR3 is TGTGCCAGCAGCTTAGGGGCCGGGGTCTACGAGCAGTACTTC. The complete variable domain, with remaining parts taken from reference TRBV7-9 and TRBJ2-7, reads DTGVSQNPRHKITKRGQNVTFRCDPISEHNRLYWYRQTLGQGPEFLTYFQNEAQLEKSRLLSDRFSAERPKGSFSTLEIQRTEQGDSAMYLCASSLGAGVYEQYFGPGTRLTVT.

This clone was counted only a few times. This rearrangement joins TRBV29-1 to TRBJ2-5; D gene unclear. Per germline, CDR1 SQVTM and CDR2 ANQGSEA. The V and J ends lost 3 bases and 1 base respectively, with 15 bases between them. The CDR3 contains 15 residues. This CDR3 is CSVEKTQAFQETQYF. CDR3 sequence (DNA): TGCAGCGTTGAGAAAACGCAGGCCTTCCAAGAGACCCAGTACTTC.

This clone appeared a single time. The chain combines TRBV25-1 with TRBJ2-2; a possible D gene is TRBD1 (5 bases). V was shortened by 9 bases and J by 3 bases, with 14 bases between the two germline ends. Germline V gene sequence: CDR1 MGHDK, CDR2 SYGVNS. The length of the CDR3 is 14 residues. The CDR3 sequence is CASSKGPDTGELFF. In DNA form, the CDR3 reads TGTGCCAGTTCAAAGGGGCCCGACACCGGGGAGCTGTTTTTT.